This entry lists 27 T cell receptor beta chains sequenced from one sample in a study of OX40 agonist ivuxolimab in advanced cancers. Sequenced by immunoSEQ multiplex PCR; TCRdb stores in-frame clones only, minus some. The data hold about 80,000 clones, with about 83% observed a single time. The source material was CD4+ or CD8+ T cells sorted from blood, sampled in a trial of the OX40 agonist ivuxolimab. The source is an adult with an advanced solid tumor such as melanoma, head and neck, liver or kidney cancer.

This clone has a handful of counts. J is TRBJ1-5 and V is TRBV6-6; D is possibly TRBD1 (6 bases). The CDR3 loop spans 15 amino acids. V lost 6 bases, J lost 4 bases, and 16 bases lay in between. The germline CDR1 and CDR2 sequences are MNHNY and SVGAGI (reference sequence). This CDR3 reads CASRRERGGNQPQHF. Here the CDR3 DNA reads TGTGCCAGCAGACGCGAGAGAGGGGGAAATCAGCCCCAGCATTTT.

This chain joins TRBV11-2 and TRBJ2-1; D might be TRBD2 (6 bases). Trimming removed 5 bases at V and 7 bases at J, with 12 bases between. The CDR3 runs 13 residues. CDR1 is SGHAT and CDR2 is FQNNGV in the germline V gene. The CDR3 DNA is TGTGCCAGCAGCCGCCCCGGGGGTAATGAGCAGTTCTTC. Its protein is CASSRPGGNEQFF.

CDR3 sequence: CASSEYGLSTDTQYF. CDR3 nucleotides: TGTGCCAGCAGTGAATATGGCCTGAGCACAGATACGCAGTATTTT. The chain is built from TRBV25-1 and TRBJ2-3; D remains unclear. V shed 0 bases and J shed 0 bases, with 7 bases lying between them. CDR1 is MGHDK, CDR2 SYGVNS, per germline. This CDR3 is built from 15 residues.

This clone occurred once. The gene calls are TRBV4-1 and TRBJ1-4; D perhaps matches TRBD1 (5 bases). This CDR3 comprises 17 residues. V was pared by 1 base and J by 7 bases, with 19 bases between. Per the germline V gene, CDR1 is MGHRA and CDR2 is YSYEKL. The chain's CDR3 is CASSQVGGLLGGEKLFF. The CDR3 region has the DNA TGCGCCAGCAGCCAAGTGGGCGGACTTCTCGGGGGTGAAAAACTGTTTTTT.

A few counts support this clone. CDR3 coding DNA: TGTGCCAGCAGTCCGGGGACAGGGCAGTCCACCTACGAGCAGTACTTC. It yields the protein CASSPGTGQSTYEQYF. The chain is built from TRBV27 and TRBJ2-7; 9 nucleotides line up with TRBD1. Germline CDR1 is MNHEY and CDR2 is SMNVEV (reference sequence). This CDR3 is built from 16 residues. With 5 bases clipped from V and 2 bases from J, the junction kept 10 bases outside the gene matches.

This clone was counted only a few times. The rearrangement links TRBV4-2 to TRBJ2-3; a possible D gene is TRBD2 (7 bases). V lost 1 base and J lost 4, with 18 bases in between. The CDR3 is 17 amino acids. Germline CDR1 and CDR2: LGHNA and YNFKEQ. CDR3 amino acids: CASSQATFGGASDTQYF. Written as DNA, the CDR3 is TGTGCCAGCAGCCAAGCCACGTTTGGGGGGGCCTCAGATACGCAGTATTTT.

The chain combines TRBV11-3 with TRBJ2-1; tentative D call: TRBD2 (6 bases). V was pared by 1 base and J by 7 bases, with 8 bases between. Germline lookup yields CDR1 SGHNT and CDR2 YENEEA. The CDR3 covers 13 residues. CDR3 nucleotide sequence: TGTGCCAGCAGCTTAGGGGGACTGAATGAGCAGTTCTTC. Translating gives CASSLGGLNEQFF.

This chain connects TRBV27 to TRBJ2-1, with D perhaps given as TRBD1 or TRBD2 (5 bases each). Germline V gene data show CDR1 as MNHEY and CDR2 as SMNVEV (reference sequence). V shed 5 bases and J shed 7 bases, with 24 bases lying between them. There are 17 residues in the CDR3. The CDR3 DNA is TGTGCCAGCAGTCCGAAACGGGACCGCCGAACTAGGAATGAGCAGTTCTTC. It codes for CASSPKRDRRTRNEQFF.

The rearrangement joins TRBV2 to TRBJ1-2; weak D call: TRBD1 (5 bases). This CDR3 is 15 amino acids long. V was shortened by 7 bases and J by 4 bases, with 19 bases between the two germline ends. Germline V lookup: CDR1 SNHLY, CDR2 FYNNEI. The CDR3 region is CASTREGGEAYGYTF. CDR3 in DNA: TGTGCCAGCACTAGGGAGGGAGGGGAGGCCTATGGCTACACCTTC.

V gene TRBV6-1 combines with J gene TRBJ2-5; tentative D call: TRBD2 (5 bases). This CDR3 spans 14 amino acids. Trimming removed 3 bases at V and 4 bases at J, with 12 bases between. Germline V gene sequence: CDR1 MNHNS, CDR2 SASEGT. CDR3: CASSDFGVGETQYF. DNA for the CDR3: TGTGCCAGCAGTGATTTCGGGGTTGGAGAGACCCAGTACTTC.

The V call is TRBV19, the J call TRBJ1-5; TRBD1 aligns across 7 bases. The CDR3 totals 13 residues. Germline V CDR1 and CDR2: LNHDA, SQIVND (reference sequence). The V and J ends lost 7 bases and 7 bases, in that order; junction bases with no gene match: 7. The CDR3 DNA is TGTGCCAGTACCCGGCAGGGGGGGCAGCCCCAGCATTTT. It is translated as CASTRQGGQPQHF.

V is TRBV19 and J is TRBJ1-1; D perhaps matches TRBD1 (6 bases). V was cut by 7 bases and J by 3 bases, with 12 bases left in between. This CDR3 comprises 13 residues. Germline assignment: CDR1 LNHDA and CDR2 SQIVND (reference sequence). CDR3 coding DNA: TGTGCCAGTATAGGACAGAGGGACACTGAAGCTTTCTTT. It specifies CASIGQRDTEAFF.

The rearrangement joins TRBV7-7 to TRBJ2-1; the match to TRBD2 covers 7 bases. The germline V gene encodes CDR1 SSHAT and CDR2 FNYEAQ (reference sequence). The CDR3 sequence is 15 residues long. J gave up 7 bases and V 1 base, and 7 bases lay outside the gene matches. CDR3 protein: CASSLGGPRGNEQFF. CDR3 in DNA: TGTGCCAGCAGCTTAGGCGGCCCGCGGGGGAATGAGCAGTTCTTC.

The chain carries TRBV18 and TRBJ1-6, with D possibly matching TRBD1 (6 bases). This CDR3 spans 15 amino acids. Germline CDR1 and CDR2: KGHSH and LQKENI. Between the trimmed V and J ends, which lost 4 bases and 8 bases, there was a span of 15 bases. The CDR3 sequence is CASSRGQRGDSPLHF. CDR3 DNA sequence: TGTGCCAGCTCACGGGGGCAAAGGGGGGATTCACCCCTCCACTTT.

The rearrangement uses TRBV10-2 and TRBJ2-2; a possible D gene is TRBD1 (6 bases). V gave up 3 bases and J gave up 6 bases, with 11 bases separating them. The CDR3 consists of 14 residues. Germline CDR1 and CDR2: WSHSY and SAAADI. CDR3 sequence: CASSDRGGSGELFF. In nucleotides, the CDR3 is TGCGCCAGCAGTGATAGAGGGGGATCCGGGGAGCTGTTTTTT.

The table lists this clone with a few counts. This sequence joins TRBV30 and TRBJ1-1; TRBD1 agrees at 10 bases. This CDR3 spans 14 amino acids. The germline V gene has CDR1 GTSNPN and CDR2 SVGIG (reference sequence). Trimming cost V 4 bases and J 10 bases; bases outside gene matches: 12. The CDR3 loop reads CAWTFGQGDLGAFF. In nucleotides, the CDR3 is TGTGCCTGGACCTTCGGACAGGGGGATCTTGGAGCTTTCTTT.

This chain uses TRBV5-6 with TRBJ1-4; the D gene is possibly TRBD1 (6 bases). V was clipped by 1 base and J by 8 bases, with 24 bases between them. Per germline, CDR1 SGHDT and CDR2 YYEEEE. This CDR3 has 18 amino acids. CDR3 sequence: CASSLFGTTTGGKEKLFF. The CDR3 DNA reads as TGTGCCAGCAGCTTGTTTGGGACAACCACCGGGGGAAAGGAAAAACTGTTTTTT.

V usage is TRBV19 and J usage is TRBJ1-5; D may be TRBD1 (6 bases). V was pared by 6 bases and J by 6 bases, with 18 bases between. Per the germline V gene, CDR1 is LNHDA and CDR2 is SQIVND (reference sequence). The CDR3 has 15 residues. This CDR3 is CASRQGVTLGQPQHF. The CDR3 coding sequence is TGTGCCAGTAGACAGGGAGTGACGCTGGGTCAGCCCCAGCATTTT.

The chain carries TRBV6-1 and TRBJ1-2; no clear D gene. Trimming stripped 2 bases from V and 3 bases from J, with 7 bases between. From germline, CDR1 is MNHNS and CDR2 SASEGT. The CDR3 totals 13 residues. CDR3 sequence reads: CASSERLDYGYTF. CDR3 DNA: TGTGCCAGCAGTGAACGTCTGGACTATGGCTACACCTTC.

This clone was recorded only once. This chain links TRBV7-9 with TRBJ1-2; D may be TRBD1 (5 bases). CDR1 and CDR2 (germline): SEHNR, FQNEAQ (reference sequence). Trimming took 5 bases from V and 6 from J, leaving 13 bases between them. The CDR3 is 13 amino acids. CDR3 sequence reads: CASSLMGQDGYTF. The DNA of the CDR3 is TGTGCCAGCAGCCTTATGGGGCAAGATGGCTACACCTTC.

This chain joins TRBV5-1 and TRBJ2-2, with D unclear. The germline CDR1 and CDR2 sequences are SGHRS and YFSETQ. There are 14 residues in the CDR3. Trimming took off 4 bases at V and 1 base at J, with 8 bases between the two ends. CDR3 amino acids: CASSKGENTGELFF. DNA for the CDR3: TGCGCCAGCAGCAAAGGAGAGAACACCGGGGAGCTGTTTTTT.

The table lists this clone with a few counts. The rearrangement uses TRBV7-9 and TRBJ1-1; possibly TRBD1 for D (5 bases). The length of the CDR3 is 12 residues. Germline V gives CDR1 SEHNR, CDR2 FQNEAQ (reference sequence). The V end was cut by 1 base, the J end by 8 bases, with 8 bases between. CDR3 region: CASSLGRGEAFF. The CDR3, as DNA: TGTGCCAGCAGCTTAGGCCGGGGGGAAGCTTTCTTT.

This clone was seen a handful of times. The chain combines TRBV10-2 with TRBJ2-7; unclear D gene. Trimming removed 4 bases from V and 2 bases from J, with 3 bases in between. The germline CDR1 and CDR2 sequences are WSHSY and SAAADI. The CDR3 is 11 residues long. This CDR3 reads CASSGAYEQYF. The CDR3 nucleotides read TGCGCCAGCAGTGGGGCCTACGAGCAGTACTTC.

The chain has TRBV7-8 and TRBJ1-1, with a tentative D call TRBD1 (6 bases). There are 14 residues in the CDR3. V was pared by 6 bases and J by 4 bases, with 15 bases between. The germline V gene has CDR1 SGHVS and CDR2 FQNEAQ. This CDR3 is CASRLQGSTTEAFF. For the CDR3, the DNA is TGTGCCAGCAGGTTACAGGGATCTACCACTGAAGCTTTCTTT.

The chain couples TRBV2 to TRBJ1-5; maybe TRBD1 (6 bases). This CDR3 comprises 14 residues. Germline V gene data show CDR1 as SNHLY and CDR2 as FYNNEI. Between the trimmed V and J ends, which lost 2 bases and 6 bases, there was a span of 11 bases. The CDR3 region is CASSEQGLLQPQHF. CDR3 DNA sequence: TGTGCCAGCAGTGAACAGGGGCTTCTTCAGCCCCAGCATTTT. The full variable domain, its missing parts supplied by reference TRBV2 and TRBJ1-5, is EPEVTQTPSHQVTQMGQEVILRCVPISNHLYFYWYRQILGQKVEFLVSFYNNEISEKSEIFDDQFSVERPDGSNFTLKIRSTKLEDSAMYFCASSEQGLLQPQHFGDGTRLSIL.

The rearrangement links TRBV5-1 to TRBJ2-1, with D perhaps matching TRBD2 (5 bases). V dropped 1 base and J dropped 6 bases, with 20 bases sitting between them. Looked up from germline, CDR1 is SGHRS and CDR2 is YFSETQ. This CDR3 region has 17 residues. CDR3 in DNA: TGCGCCAGCAGCTTGCGGTGGGAGCGGATCCTTTCCAATGAGCAGTTCTTC. It encodes CASSLRWERILSNEQFF.

This clone was seen more than once but under ten times. The rearrangement uses TRBV10-3 and TRBJ1-2, with D possibly being TRBD1 (5 bases). Germline lookup yields CDR1 ENHRY and CDR2 SYGVKD. This CDR3 contains 14 residues. The V end was cut by 0 bases, the J end by 7 bases, with 12 bases between. CDR3 bases: TGTGCCATCAGTGAGTCGGGACCCTGGGGTGGCTACACCTTC. Translation gives CAISESGPWGGYTF.